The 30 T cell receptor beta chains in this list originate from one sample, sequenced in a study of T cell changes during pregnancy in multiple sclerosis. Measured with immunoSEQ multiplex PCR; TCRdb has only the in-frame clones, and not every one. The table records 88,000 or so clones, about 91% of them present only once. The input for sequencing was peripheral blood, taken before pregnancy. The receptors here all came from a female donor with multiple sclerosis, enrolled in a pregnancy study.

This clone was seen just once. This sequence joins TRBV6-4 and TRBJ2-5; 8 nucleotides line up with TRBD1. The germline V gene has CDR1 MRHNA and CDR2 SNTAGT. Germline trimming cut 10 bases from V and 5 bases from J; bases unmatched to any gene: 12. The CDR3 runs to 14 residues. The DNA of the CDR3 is TGTGCCACTCAGGCGACCTGGACAGGGGAGACCCAGTACTTC. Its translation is CATQATWTGETQYF.

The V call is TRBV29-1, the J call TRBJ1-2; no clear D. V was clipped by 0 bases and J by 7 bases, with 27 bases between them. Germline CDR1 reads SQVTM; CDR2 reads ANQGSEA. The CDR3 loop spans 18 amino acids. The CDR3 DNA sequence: TGCAGCGTTGAAGATGAGGTCGGAGATCTTTTTCAGTTCGGTGGCTACACCTTC. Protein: CSVEDEVGDLFQFGGYTF.

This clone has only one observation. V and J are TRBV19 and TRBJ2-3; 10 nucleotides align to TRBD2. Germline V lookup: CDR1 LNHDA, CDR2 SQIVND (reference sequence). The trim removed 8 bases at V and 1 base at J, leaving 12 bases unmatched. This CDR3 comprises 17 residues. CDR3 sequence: CASSRTSGSWGTDTQYF. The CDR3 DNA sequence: TGTGCCAGTTCTCGGACTAGCGGTTCCTGGGGCACAGATACGCAGTATTTT.

In DNA, the CDR3 is TGTGCCATCACCGAGGGACAGGGGGGGGACGAGCAGTACTTC. Its translation is CAITEGQGGDEQYF. This rearrangement joins TRBV10-3 to TRBJ2-7; TRBD1 matches at 11 bases. V lost 7 bases to trimming and J lost 5 bases; unmatched junction nucleotides: 7. CDR3 size: 14 residues. The germline V gene encodes CDR1 ENHRY and CDR2 SYGVKD.

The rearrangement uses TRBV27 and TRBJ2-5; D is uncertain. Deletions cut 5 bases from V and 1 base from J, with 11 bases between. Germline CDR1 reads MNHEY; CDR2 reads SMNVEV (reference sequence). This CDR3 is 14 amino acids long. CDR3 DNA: TGTGCCAGCAGTCGCCGAGACACCCAAGAGACCCAGTACTTC. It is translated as CASSRRDTQETQYF.

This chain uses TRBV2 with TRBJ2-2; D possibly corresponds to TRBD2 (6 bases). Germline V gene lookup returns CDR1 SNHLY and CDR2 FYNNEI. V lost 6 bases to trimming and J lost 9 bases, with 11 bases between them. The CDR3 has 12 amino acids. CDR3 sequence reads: CASRRGVWELFF. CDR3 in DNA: TGTGCCAGCAGGCGGGGAGTGTGGGAGCTGTTTTTT.

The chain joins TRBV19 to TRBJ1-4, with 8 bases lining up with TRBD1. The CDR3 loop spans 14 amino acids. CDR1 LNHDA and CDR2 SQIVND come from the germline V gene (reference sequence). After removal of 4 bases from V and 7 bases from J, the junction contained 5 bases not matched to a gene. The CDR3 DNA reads TGTGCCAGTAGTAAGGGACAGGCCGGTGAAAAACTGTTTTTT. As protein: CASSKGQAGEKLFF. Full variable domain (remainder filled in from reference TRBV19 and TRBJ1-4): DGGITQSPKYLFRKEGQNVTLSCEQNLNHDAMYWYRQDPGQGLRLIYYSQIVNDFQKGDIAEGYSVSREKKESFPLTVTSAQKNPTAFYLCASSKGQAGEKLFFGSGTQLSVL.

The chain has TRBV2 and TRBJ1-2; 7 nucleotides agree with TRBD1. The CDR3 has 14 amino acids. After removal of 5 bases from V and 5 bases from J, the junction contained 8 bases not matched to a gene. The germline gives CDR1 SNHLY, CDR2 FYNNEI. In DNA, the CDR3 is TGTGCCAGCAGTCGGGACAGACTAAAGTATGGCTACACCTTC. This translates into CASSRDRLKYGYTF.

The CDR3 sequence is CASSPDRVTEKLFF. The DNA for the CDR3 is TGTGCCAGCAGCCCCGACAGGGTAACTGAAAAACTGTTTTTT. This chain links TRBV28 with TRBJ1-4; 7 bases are a match to TRBD1. Germline V CDR1 and CDR2: MDHEN, SYDVKM. The CDR3 is made up of 14 amino acids. V gave up 6 bases and J gave up 7 bases; unmatched junction bases: 8.

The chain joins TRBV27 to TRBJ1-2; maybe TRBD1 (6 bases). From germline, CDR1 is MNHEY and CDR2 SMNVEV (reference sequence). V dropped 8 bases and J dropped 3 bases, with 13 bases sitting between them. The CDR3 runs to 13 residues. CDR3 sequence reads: CASAPGGHYGYTF. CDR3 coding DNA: TGTGCCAGCGCACCGGGGGGGCACTATGGCTACACCTTC.

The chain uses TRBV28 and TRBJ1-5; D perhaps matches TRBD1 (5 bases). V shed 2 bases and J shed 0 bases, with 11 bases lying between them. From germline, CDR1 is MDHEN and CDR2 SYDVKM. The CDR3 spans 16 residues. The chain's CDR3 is CASSLRGRFSNQPQHF. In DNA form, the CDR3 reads TGTGCCAGCAGTTTAAGGGGCCGATTTAGCAATCAGCCCCAGCATTTT.

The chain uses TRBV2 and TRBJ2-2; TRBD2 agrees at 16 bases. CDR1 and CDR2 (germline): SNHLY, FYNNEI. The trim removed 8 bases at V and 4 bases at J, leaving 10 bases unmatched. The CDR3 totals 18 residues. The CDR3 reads CASQTGLAGGLGTGELFF. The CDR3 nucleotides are TGTGCCAGCCAAACGGGACTAGCGGGAGGGCTTGGCACCGGGGAGCTGTTTTTT.

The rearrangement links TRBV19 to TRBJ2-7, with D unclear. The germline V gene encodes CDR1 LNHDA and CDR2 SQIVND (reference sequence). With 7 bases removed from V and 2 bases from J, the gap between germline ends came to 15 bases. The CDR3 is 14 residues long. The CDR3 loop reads CASMSVAEAYEQYF. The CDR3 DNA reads TGTGCCAGTATGTCGGTAGCTGAAGCCTACGAGCAGTACTTC.

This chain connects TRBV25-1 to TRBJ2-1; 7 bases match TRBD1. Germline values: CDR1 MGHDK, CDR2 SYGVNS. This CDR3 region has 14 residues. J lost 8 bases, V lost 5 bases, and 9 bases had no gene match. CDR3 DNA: TGTGCCAGCAGTACCCGACAGGGCAGGGATGAGCAGTTCTTC. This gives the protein CASSTRQGRDEQFF. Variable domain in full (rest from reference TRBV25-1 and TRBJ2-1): EADIYQTPRYLVIGTGKKITLECSQTMGHDKMYWYQQDPGMELHLIHYSYGVNSTEKGDLSSESTVSRIRTEHFPLTLESARPSHTSQYLCASSTRQGRDEQFFGPGTRLTVL.

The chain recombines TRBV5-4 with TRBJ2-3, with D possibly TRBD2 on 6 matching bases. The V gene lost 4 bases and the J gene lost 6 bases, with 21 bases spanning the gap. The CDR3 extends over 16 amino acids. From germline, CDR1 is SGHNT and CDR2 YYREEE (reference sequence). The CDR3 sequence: CASSGWAHSREDTQYF. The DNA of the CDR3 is TGTGCCAGCAGCGGGTGGGCTCACTCACGGGAGGATACGCAGTATTTT.

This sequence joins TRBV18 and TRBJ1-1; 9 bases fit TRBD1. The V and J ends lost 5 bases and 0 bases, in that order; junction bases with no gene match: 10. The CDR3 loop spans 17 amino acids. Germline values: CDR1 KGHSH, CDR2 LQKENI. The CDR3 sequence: CASSKGTGSFMNTEAFF. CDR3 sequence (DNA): TGTGCCAGCTCAAAAGGGACAGGGTCTTTCATGAACACTGAAGCTTTCTTT.

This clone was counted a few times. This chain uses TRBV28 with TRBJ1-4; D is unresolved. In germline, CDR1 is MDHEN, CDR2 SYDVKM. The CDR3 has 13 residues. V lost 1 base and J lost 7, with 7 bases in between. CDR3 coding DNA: TGTGCCAGCAGTTTATATGAGGGTGAAAAACTGTTTTTT. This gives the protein CASSLYEGEKLFF.

DNA of the CDR3: TGTGCCAGCAGCTTTGGACTAGCGATTCGTTCTGGGGCCAACGTCCTGACTTTC. The encoded protein is CASSFGLAIRSGANVLTF. V gene TRBV7-8 combines with J gene TRBJ2-6; 9 bases are shared with TRBD2. Germline-derived CDR1 and CDR2 are SGHVS and FQNEAQ. This CDR3 region has 18 residues. V lost 3 bases to trimming and J lost 1 base; unmatched junction nucleotides: 7.

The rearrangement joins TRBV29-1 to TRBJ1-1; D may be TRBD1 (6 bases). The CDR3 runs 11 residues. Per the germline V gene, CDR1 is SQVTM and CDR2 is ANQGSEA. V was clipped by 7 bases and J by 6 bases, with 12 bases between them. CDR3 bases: TGCAGCGCAGGGGTCACGGCTGAAGCTTTCTTT. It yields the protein CSAGVTAEAFF.

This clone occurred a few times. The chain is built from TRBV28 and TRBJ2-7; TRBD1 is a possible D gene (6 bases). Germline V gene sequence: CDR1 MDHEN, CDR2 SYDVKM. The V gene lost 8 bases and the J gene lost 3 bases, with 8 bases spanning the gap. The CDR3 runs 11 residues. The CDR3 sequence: CASQGIYEQYF. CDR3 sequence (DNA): TGTGCCAGCCAGGGGATCTACGAGCAGTACTTC.

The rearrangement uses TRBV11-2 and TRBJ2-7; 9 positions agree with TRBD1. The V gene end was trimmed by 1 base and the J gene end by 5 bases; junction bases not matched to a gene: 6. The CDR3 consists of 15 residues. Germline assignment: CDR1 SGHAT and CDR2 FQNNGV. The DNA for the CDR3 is TGTGCCAGCAGCTTAGGGGGACAGGGATACAACGAGCAGTACTTC. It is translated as CASSLGGQGYNEQYF.

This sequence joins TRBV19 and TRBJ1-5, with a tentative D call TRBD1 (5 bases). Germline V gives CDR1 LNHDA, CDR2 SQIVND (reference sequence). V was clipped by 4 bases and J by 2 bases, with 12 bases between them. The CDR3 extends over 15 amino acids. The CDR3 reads CASSSGRAGNQPQHF. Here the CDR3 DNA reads TGTGCCAGTAGTAGCGGCAGGGCGGGCAATCAGCCCCAGCATTTT.

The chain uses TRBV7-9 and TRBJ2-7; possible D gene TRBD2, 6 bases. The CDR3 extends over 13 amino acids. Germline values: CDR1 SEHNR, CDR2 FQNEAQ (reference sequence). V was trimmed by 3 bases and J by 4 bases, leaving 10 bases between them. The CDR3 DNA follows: TGTGCCAGCAGCTTGCCAGGGAGGTACGAGCAGTACTTC. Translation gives CASSLPGRYEQYF.

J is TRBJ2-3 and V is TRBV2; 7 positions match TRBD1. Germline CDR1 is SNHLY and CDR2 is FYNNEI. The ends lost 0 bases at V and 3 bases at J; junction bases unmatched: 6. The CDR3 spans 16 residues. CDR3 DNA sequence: TGTGCCAGCAGTGAAGCGCTAACAGGGGTTACAGATACGCAGTATTTT. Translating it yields CASSEALTGVTDTQYF. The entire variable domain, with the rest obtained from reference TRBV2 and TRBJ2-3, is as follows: EPEVTQTPSHQVTQMGQEVILRCVPISNHLYFYWYRQILGQKVEFLVSFYNNEISEKSEIFDDQFSVERPDGSNFTLKIRSTKLEDSAMYFCASSEALTGVTDTQYFGPGTRLTVL.

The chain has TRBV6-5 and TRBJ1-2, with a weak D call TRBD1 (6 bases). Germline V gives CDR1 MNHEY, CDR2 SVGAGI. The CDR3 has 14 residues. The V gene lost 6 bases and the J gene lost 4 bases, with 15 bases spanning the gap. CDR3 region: CASRQPTGRYGYTF. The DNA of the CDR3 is TGTGCCAGCAGACAACCTACAGGGCGCTATGGCTACACCTTC.

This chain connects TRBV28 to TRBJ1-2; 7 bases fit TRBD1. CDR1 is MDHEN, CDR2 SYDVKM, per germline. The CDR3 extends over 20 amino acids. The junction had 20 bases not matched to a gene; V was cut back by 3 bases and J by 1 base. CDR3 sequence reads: CASSFPKYRDREVDNYGYTF. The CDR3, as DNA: TGTGCCAGCAGTTTTCCCAAATACCGGGACAGAGAGGTCGATAACTATGGCTACACCTTC.

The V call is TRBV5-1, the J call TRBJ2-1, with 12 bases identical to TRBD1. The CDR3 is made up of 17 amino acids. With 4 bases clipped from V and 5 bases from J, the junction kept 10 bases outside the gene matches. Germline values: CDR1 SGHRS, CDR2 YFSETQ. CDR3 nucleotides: TGCGCCAGCAGCCCGGGGGGCGGGACAGGGGGCAACAATGAGCAGTTCTTC. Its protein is CASSPGGGTGGNNEQFF.

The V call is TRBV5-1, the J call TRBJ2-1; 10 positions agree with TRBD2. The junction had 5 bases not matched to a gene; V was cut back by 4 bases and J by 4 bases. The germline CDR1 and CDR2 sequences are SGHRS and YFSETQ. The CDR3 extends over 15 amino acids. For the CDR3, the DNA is TGCGCCAGCAGCGATGGACTAGCGGCTTACAATGAGCAGTTCTTC. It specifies CASSDGLAAYNEQFF.

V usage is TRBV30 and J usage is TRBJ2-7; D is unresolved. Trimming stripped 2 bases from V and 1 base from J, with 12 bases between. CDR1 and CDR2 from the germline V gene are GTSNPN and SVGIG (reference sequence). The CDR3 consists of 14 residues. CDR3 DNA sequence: TGTGCCTGGAGTCTCCGACTGGGTTCCTACGAGCAGTACTTC. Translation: CAWSLRLGSYEQYF.

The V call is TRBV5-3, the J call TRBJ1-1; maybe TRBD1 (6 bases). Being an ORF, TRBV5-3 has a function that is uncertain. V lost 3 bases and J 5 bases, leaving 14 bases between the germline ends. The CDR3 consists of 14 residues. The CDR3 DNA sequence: TGTGCCAGAAGCTCACCCACAGGGTTAACTGAAGCTTTCTTT. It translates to CARSSPTGLTEAFF.